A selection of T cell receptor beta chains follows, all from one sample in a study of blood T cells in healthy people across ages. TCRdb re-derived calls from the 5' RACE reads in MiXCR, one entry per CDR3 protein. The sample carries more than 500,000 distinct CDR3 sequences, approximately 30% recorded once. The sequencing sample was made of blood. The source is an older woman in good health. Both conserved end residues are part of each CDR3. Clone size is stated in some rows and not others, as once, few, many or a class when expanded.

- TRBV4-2 CASSQDGGGVLLYTEAFF
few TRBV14 CASSLLPGRGIRGGGTEAFF
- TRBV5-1 CASSLVGTEYEQYF
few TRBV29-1 CSVPDTYNEQFF
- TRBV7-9 CASSSYQGSYEQYF
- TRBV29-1 CSAESPSYEQYF
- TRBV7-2 CASSFSRTEAFF
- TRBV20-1 CSARDEVGRETQYF
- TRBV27 CASSLLLAGGRGTDTQYF
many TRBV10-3 CAISDRFKGGPPPDTQYF
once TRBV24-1 CATSDLTFGGTGELFF
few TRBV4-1 CASSQEPGQNNEKLFF
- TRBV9 CASSVEGGQNTEAFF
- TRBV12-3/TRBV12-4 CASSLGDRWGYTF
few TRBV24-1 CATSDSRGAGETQYF
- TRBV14 CASSHPLASGGIRTDTQYF
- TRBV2 CASSDNRGSYNEQFF
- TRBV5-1 CASSLRLPEDEQFF
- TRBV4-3 CASSQGRASQIDTQYF
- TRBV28 CASTSAGGTEAFF
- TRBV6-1 CATVPGLAVYEQYF
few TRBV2 CASSRTEINTEAFF
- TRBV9 CASSWSSGGADTQYF